This T cell receptor (beta chain) emerged from a study of blood T cells in healthy people across ages. Across the study: Template-switching capture recovered about one barcoded beta molecule per two T cells.

Findings of the study overall: Lack of knowledge of donor CMV status possibly confounded expanded clonotype changes. Diversity of TCR beta per million T cells declined in a roughly linear way with age. Naive T cell percentage showed a strong correlation with TCR beta diversity.

The CDR3 is 13 amino acids. V was clipped by 2 bases and J by 8 bases, with 12 bases between them. Looked up from germline, CDR1 is MNHEY and CDR2 is SVGAGI. This clonotype was picked up many times. What it binds is unknown. Then a second PCR, running roughly 7 to 11 cycles, was carried out with a sample-barcoded 5' primer and a J-beta primer mix. TCRdb redid the calling of the 5' RACE reads with MiXCR, one entry per CDR3 protein. The sample has around 1,100,000 distinct CDR3 sequences; 35% to 40% are singletons. Material: blood. V usage is TRBV6-5 and J usage is TRBJ1-2; possibly TRBD1 for D (6 bases). This clonotype was obtained from a man in his late teens or twenties in good health. DNA of the CDR3: TGTGCCAGCAGTTACCGGGACAAGAAAGGCTACACCTTC. It translates to CASSYRDKKGYTF.